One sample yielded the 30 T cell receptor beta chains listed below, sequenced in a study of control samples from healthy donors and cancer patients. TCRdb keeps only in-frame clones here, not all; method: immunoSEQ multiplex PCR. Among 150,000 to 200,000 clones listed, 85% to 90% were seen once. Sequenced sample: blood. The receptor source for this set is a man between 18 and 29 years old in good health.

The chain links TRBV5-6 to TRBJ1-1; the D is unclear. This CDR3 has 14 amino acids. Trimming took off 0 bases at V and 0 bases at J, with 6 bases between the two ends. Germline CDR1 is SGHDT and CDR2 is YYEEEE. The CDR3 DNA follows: TGTGCCAGCAGCTTGGGGGGAATGAACACTGAAGCTTTCTTT. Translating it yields CASSLGGMNTEAFF. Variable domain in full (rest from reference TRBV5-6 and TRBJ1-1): DAGVTQSPTHLIKTRGQQVTLRCSPKSGHDTVSWYQQALGQGPQFIFQYYEEEERQRGNFPDRFSGHQFPNYSSELNVNALLLGDSALYLCASSLGGMNTEAFFGQGTRLTVV.

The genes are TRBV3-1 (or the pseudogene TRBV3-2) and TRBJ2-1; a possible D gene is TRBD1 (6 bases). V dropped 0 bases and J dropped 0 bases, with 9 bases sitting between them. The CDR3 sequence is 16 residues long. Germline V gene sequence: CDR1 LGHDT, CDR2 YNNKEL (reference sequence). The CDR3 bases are TGTGCCAGCAGCCAAGAGGGACACAGCTCCTACAATGAGCAGTTCTTC. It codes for CASSQEGHSSYNEQFF.

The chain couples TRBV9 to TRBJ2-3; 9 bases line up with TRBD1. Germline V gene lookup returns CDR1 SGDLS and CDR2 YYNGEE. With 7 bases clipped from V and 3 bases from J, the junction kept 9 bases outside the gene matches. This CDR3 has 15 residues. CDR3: CASRTGAGMTDTQYF. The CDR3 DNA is TGTGCCAGCCGGACAGGGGCGGGGATGACAGATACGCAGTATTTT.

The CDR3 protein is CASSLSDYEQYF. In nucleotides, the CDR3 is TGCGCCAGCAGCTTGTCAGACTACGAGCAGTACTTC. The chain employs TRBV5-1 and TRBJ2-7; D is undetermined. With 1 base removed from V and 3 bases from J, the gap between germline ends came to 5 bases. The CDR3 consists of 12 residues. Germline V CDR1 and CDR2: SGHRS, YFSETQ. Full variable domain (missing parts from reference TRBV5-1 and TRBJ2-7): KAGVTQTPRYLIKTRGQQVTLSCSPISGHRSVSWYQQTPGQGLQFLFEYFSETQRNKGNFPGRFSGRQFSNSRSEMNVSTLELGDSALYLCASSLSDYEQYFGPGTRLTVT.

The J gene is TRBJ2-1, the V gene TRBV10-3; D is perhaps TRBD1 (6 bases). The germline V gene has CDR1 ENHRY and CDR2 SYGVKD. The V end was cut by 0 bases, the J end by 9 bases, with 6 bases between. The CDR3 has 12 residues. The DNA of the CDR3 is TGTGCCATCAGTGAGTCAGGGGGTGAGCAGTTCTTC. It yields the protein CAISESGGEQFF.

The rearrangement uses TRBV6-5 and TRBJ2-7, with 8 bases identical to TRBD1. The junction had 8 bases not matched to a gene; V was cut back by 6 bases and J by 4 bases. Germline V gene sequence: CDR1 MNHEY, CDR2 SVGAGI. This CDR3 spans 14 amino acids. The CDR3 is CASRPQGVRYEQYF. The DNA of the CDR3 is TGTGCCAGCAGACCACAGGGGGTAAGATACGAGCAGTACTTC.

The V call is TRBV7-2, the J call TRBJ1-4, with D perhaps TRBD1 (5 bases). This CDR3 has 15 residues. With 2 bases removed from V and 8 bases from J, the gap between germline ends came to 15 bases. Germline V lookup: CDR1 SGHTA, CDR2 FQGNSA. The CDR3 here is CASSLKGRLAEKLFF. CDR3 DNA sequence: TGTGCCAGCAGCTTAAAGGGACGGCTAGCGGAAAAACTGTTTTTT. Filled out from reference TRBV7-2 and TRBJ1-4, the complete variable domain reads GAGVSQSPSNKVTEKGKDVELRCDPISGHTALYWYRQSLGQGLEFLIYFQGNSAPDKSGLPSDRFSAERTGGSVSTLTIQRTQQEDSAVYLCASSLKGRLAEKLFFGSGTQLSVL.

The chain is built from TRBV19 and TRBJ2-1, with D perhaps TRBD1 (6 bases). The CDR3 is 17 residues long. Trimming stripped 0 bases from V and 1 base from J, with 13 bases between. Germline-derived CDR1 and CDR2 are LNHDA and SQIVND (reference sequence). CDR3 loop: CASSIDSGGQSYNEQFF. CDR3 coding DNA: TGTGCCAGTAGTATAGATTCTGGGGGCCAGTCCTACAATGAGCAGTTCTTC.

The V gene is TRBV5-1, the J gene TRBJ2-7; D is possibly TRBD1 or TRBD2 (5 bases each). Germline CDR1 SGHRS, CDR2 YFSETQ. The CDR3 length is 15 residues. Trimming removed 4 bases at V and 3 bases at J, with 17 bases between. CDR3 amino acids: CASSAAGTDDYEQYF. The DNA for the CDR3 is TGCGCCAGCAGCGCGGCCGGGACGGACGACTACGAGCAGTACTTC.

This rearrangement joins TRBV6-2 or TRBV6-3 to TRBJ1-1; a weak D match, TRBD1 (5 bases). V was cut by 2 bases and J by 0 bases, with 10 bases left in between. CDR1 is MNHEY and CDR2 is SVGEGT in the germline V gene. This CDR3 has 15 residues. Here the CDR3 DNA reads TGTGCCAGCAGTTACCAGGGTCTGTTGAACACTGAAGCTTTCTTT. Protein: CASSYQGLLNTEAFF.

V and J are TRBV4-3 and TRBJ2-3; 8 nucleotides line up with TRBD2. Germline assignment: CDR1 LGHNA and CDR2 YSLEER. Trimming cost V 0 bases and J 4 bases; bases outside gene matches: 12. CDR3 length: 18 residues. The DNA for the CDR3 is TGCGCCAGCAGCCAAGACTCCTCGGGGGGGACGCACCCAGATACGCAGTATTTT. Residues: CASSQDSSGGTHPDTQYF.

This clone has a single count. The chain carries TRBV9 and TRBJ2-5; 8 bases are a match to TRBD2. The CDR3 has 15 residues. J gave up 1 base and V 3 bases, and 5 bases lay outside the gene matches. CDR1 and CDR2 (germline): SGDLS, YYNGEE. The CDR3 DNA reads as TGTGCCAGCAGCGCATCCGGGGGGGCCCAAGAGACCCAGTACTTC. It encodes CASSASGGAQETQYF.

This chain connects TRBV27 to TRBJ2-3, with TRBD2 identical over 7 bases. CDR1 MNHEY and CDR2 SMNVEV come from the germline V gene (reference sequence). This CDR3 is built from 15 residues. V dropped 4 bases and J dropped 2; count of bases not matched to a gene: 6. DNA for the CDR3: TGTGCCAGCAGTTGGGGGGGGTTCCCCACAGATACGCAGTATTTT. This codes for CASSWGGFPTDTQYF.

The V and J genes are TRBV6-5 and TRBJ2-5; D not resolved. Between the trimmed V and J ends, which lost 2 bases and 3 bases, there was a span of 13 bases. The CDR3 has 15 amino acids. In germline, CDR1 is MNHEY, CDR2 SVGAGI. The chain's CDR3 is CASSYGLIGEETQYF. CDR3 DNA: TGTGCCAGCAGTTACGGCCTGATTGGGGAAGAGACCCAGTACTTC.

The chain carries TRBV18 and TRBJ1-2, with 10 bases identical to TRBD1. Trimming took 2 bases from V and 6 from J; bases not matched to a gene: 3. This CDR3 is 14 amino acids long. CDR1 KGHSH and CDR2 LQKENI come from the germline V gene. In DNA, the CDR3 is TGTGCCAGCTCACCAGTGGACAGGGGGAATGGCTACACCTTC. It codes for CASSPVDRGNGYTF.

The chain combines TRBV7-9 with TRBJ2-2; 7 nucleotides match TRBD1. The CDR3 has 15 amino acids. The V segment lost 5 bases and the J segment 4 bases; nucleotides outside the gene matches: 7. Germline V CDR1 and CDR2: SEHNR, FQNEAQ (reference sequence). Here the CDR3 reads CASSRTGDGTGELFF. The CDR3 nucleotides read TGTGCCAGCAGCCGTACAGGGGATGGCACCGGGGAGCTGTTTTTT.

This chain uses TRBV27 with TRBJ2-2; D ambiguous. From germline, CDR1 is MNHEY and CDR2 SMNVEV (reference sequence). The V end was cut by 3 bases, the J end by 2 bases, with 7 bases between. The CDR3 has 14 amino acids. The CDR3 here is CASSFRANTGELFF. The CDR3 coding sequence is TGTGCCAGCAGTTTTAGGGCCAACACCGGGGAGCTGTTTTTT.

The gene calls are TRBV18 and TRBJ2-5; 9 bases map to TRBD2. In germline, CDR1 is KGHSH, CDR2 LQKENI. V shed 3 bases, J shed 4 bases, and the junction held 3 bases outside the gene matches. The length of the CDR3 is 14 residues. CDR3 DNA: TGTGCCAGCTCACCGCGGCGGGGGGGAGAGACCCAGTACTTC. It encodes CASSPRRGGETQYF.

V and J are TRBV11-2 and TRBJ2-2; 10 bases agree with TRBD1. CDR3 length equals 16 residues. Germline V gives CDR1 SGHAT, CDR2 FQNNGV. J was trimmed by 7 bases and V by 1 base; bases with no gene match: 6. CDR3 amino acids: CASSLGLGTGDGELFF. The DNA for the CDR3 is TGTGCCAGCAGCTTAGGGCTCGGGACAGGGGACGGGGAGCTGTTTTTT.

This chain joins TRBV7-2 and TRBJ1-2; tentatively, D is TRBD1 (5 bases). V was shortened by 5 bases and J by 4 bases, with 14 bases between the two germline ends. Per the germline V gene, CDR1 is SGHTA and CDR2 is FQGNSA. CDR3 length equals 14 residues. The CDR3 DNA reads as TGTGCCAGCAGCACAGAATTCACAGGCTATGGCTACACCTTC. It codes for CASSTEFTGYGYTF.

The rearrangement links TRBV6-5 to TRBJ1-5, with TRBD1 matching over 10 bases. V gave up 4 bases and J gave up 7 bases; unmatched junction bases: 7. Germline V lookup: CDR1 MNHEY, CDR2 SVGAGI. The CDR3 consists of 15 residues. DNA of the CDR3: TGTGCCAGCAGTTCACTGACAGGGGGCCTACAGCCCCAGCATTTT. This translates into CASSSLTGGLQPQHF.

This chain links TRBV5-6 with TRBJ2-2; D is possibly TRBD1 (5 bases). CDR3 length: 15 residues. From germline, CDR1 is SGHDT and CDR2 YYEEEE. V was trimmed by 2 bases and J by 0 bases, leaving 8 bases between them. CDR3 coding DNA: TGTGCCAGCAGCTTAGGGGTGACGAACACCGGGGAGCTGTTTTTT. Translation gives CASSLGVTNTGELFF.

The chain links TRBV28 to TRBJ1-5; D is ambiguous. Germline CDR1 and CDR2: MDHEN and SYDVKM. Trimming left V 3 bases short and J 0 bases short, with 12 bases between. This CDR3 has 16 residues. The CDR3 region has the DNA TGTGCCAGCAGTTTTTCGGACGGAAATAGCAATCAGCCCCAGCATTTT. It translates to CASSFSDGNSNQPQHF.

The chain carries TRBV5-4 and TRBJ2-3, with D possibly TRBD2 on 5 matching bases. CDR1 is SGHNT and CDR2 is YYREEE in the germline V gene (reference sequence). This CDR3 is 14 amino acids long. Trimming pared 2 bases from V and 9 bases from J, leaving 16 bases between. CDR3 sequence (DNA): TGTGCCAGCAGCTTAGGCTCTAGCTCACCGACGCAGTATTTT. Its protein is CASSLGSSSPTQYF. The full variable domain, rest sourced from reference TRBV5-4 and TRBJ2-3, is ETGVTQSPTHLIKTRGQQVTLRCSSQSGHNTVSWYQQALGQGPQFIFQYYREEENGRGNFPPRFSGLQFPNYSSELNVNALELDDSALYLCASSLGSSSPTQYFGPGTRLTVL.

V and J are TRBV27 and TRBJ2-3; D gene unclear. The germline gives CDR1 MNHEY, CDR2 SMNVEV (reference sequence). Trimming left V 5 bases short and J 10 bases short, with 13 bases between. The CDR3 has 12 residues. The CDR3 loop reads CASSPGRGSQYF. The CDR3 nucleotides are TGTGCCAGCAGTCCCGGCCGTGGGTCGCAGTATTTT.

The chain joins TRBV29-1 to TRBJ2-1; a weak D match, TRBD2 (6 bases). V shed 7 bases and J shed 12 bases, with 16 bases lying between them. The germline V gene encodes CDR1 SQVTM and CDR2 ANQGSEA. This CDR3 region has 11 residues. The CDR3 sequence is CSGRVLGGQFF. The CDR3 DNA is TGCAGCGGGAGGGTCCTCGGGGGGCAGTTCTTC.

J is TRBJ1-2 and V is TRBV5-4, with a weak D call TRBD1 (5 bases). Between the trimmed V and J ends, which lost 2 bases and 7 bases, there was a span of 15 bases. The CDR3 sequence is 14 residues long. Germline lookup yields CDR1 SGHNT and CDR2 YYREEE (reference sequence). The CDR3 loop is CASSLSFGTGGYTF. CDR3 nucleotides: TGTGCCAGCAGCTTAAGTTTCGGGACCGGTGGCTACACCTTC.

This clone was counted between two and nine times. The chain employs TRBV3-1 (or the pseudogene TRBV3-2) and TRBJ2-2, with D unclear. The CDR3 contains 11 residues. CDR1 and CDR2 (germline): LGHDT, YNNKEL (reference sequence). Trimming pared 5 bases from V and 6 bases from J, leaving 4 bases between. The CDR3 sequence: CASSKSGELFF. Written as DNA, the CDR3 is TGTGCCAGCAGCAAATCCGGGGAGCTGTTTTTT.

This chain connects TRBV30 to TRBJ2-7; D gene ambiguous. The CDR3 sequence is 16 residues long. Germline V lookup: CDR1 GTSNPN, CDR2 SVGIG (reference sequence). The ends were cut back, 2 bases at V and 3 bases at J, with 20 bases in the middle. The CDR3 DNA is TGTGCCTGGAGTAGATCGGTGGCAGGAAATATCTACGAGCAGTACTTC. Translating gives CAWSRSVAGNIYEQYF.

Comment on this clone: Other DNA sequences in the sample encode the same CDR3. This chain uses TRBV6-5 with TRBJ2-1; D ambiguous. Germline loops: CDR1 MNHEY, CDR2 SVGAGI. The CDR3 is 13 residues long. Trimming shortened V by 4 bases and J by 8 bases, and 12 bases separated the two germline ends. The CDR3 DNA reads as TGTGCCAGCAGTTTGGACGGCCTCGATGAGCAGTTCTTC. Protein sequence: CASSLDGLDEQFF.